Sequencing of this T cell receptor beta chain was carried out in a study of T cell changes during pregnancy in multiple sclerosis. Data came from immunoSEQ multiplex PCR; TCRdb stores just in-frame clones and leaves some out. The table records more than 55,000 clones, just over 90% of them present only once. This clone was picked up one time. Sample: peripheral blood, taken in the second trimester of pregnancy. This TCR was recovered from a female donor with multiple sclerosis, enrolled in a pregnancy study.

CDR3: CASSLGVRNQPQHF. Here the CDR3 DNA reads TGTGCCAGCAGCTTAGGCGTGAGGAATCAGCCCCAGCATTTT. The rearrangement joins TRBV13 to TRBJ1-5; D gene uncertain. This CDR3 region has 14 residues. The V gene's germline CDR1 is PRHDT and CDR2 FYEKMQ (reference sequence). V was pared by 0 bases and J by 4 bases, with 7 bases between.